A selection of T cell receptor beta chains follows, all from one sample in a study of early stage breast cancer tumors. TCRdb's copy holds only in-frame clones and misses some; the assay was immunoSEQ multiplex PCR. Of about 72,000 clones listed, 70% to 85% are singletons. Sequencing was carried out using blood. The receptors shown here come from a person in their sixties or seventies with breast cancer. The CDR3 runs from the conserved cysteine through the conserved F or W. The order of the fields is clone size, J gene, D gene, CDR3 length, V gene, CDR3 protein, CDR3 DNA. D genes are given only for firm matches. Clone sizes are given selectively: once, few, many, or a class where the clone is expanded.

clone size: NA; J gene: TRBJ2-7; D gene: TRBD2; CDR3 length: 15; V gene: TRBV28; CDR3 protein: CASSPLGSGRREQYF; CDR3 DNA: TGTGCCAGCAGTCCCCTGGGAAGCGGGAGGCGCGAGCAGTACTTC
clone size: NA; J gene: TRBJ2-1; D gene: NA; CDR3 length: 13; V gene: TRBV7-3; CDR3 protein: CASSLLGPDEQFF; CDR3 DNA: TGTGCCAGCAGCTTACTTGGCCCGGATGAGCAGTTCTTC
clone size: NA; J gene: TRBJ1-6; D gene: NA; CDR3 length: 15; V gene: TRBV7-8; CDR3 protein: CASSSLGANNSPLHF; CDR3 DNA: TGTGCCAGCAGCTCGTTGGGAGCCAATAATTCACCCCTCCACTTT
clone size: NA; J gene: TRBJ2-6; D gene: NA; CDR3 length: 14; V gene: TRBV30; CDR3 protein: CASLLGSGANVLTF; CDR3 DNA: TGTGCCTCTCTCTTGGGGTCTGGGGCCAACGTCCTGACTTTC
clone size: NA; J gene: TRBJ1-1; D gene: NA; CDR3 length: 14; V gene: TRBV5-6; CDR3 protein: CASRGRGGNTEAFF; CDR3 DNA: TGTGCCAGCAGGGGCAGGGGAGGGAACACTGAAGCTTTCTTT
clone size: few; J gene: TRBJ2-7; D gene: TRBD2; CDR3 length: 14; V gene: TRBV5-1; CDR3 protein: CASKRESSSYEQYF; CDR3 DNA: TGCGCCAGCAAGCGGGAGTCGAGCTCCTACGAGCAGTACTTC
clone size: NA; J gene: TRBJ2-1; D gene: TRBD2; CDR3 length: 15; V gene: TRBV2; CDR3 protein: CASRPGTSGGNEQFF; CDR3 DNA: TGTGCCAGCAGACCCGGGACTAGCGGGGGCAATGAGCAGTTCTTC
clone size: once; J gene: TRBJ1-1; D gene: TRBD1; CDR3 length: 15; V gene: TRBV28; CDR3 protein: CASSPWTGAGTEAFF; CDR3 DNA: TGTGCCAGCAGTCCCTGGACAGGGGCGGGCACTGAAGCTTTCTTT
clone size: NA; J gene: TRBJ2-3; D gene: NA; CDR3 length: 13; V gene: TRBV6-4; CDR3 protein: CASSDQPGDTQYF; CDR3 DNA: TGTGCCAGCAGTGACCAGCCCGGGGATACGCAGTATTTT
clone size: NA; J gene: TRBJ2-1; D gene: TRBD2; CDR3 length: 14; V gene: TRBV11-3; CDR3 protein: CASSLGQGGHEQFF; CDR3 DNA: TGTGCCAGCAGCTTAGGTCAGGGAGGGCATGAGCAGTTCTTC
clone size: NA; J gene: TRBJ2-2; D gene: NA; CDR3 length: 15; V gene: TRBV10-1; CDR3 protein: CASSESSGGTGELFF; CDR3 DNA: TGCGCCAGCAGTGAGAGCTCAGGAGGGACCGGGGAGCTGTTTTTT
clone size: NA; J gene: TRBJ2-3; D gene: TRBD2; CDR3 length: 15; V gene: TRBV29-1; CDR3 protein: CSVGGAAGAGDTQYF; CDR3 DNA: TGCAGCGTTGGAGGAGCAGCGGGAGCTGGAGATACGCAGTATTTT
clone size: NA; J gene: TRBJ2-7; D gene: NA; CDR3 length: 13; V gene: TRBV5-1; CDR3 protein: CASSDDSYYEQYF; CDR3 DNA: TGCGCCAGCAGCGACGACTCTTACTACGAGCAGTACTTC
clone size: NA; J gene: TRBJ2-1; D gene: TRBD1; CDR3 length: 16; V gene: TRBV19; CDR3 protein: CASSSPGQGAQNEQFF; CDR3 DNA: TGTGCCAGTAGTTCTCCGGGACAGGGGGCGCAGAATGAGCAGTTCTTC
clone size: NA; J gene: TRBJ2-2; D gene: NA; CDR3 length: 15; V gene: TRBV4-1; CDR3 protein: CASKLRGLNTGELFF; CDR3 DNA: TGCGCCAGCAAGTTACGGGGGCTTAACACCGGGGAGCTGTTTTTT
clone size: few; J gene: TRBJ2-1; D gene: NA; CDR3 length: 13; V gene: TRBV27; CDR3 protein: CASSLGAINEQFF; CDR3 DNA: TGTGCCAGCAGTTTGGGGGCTATCAATGAGCAGTTCTTC
clone size: NA; J gene: TRBJ2-1; D gene: NA; CDR3 length: 13; V gene: TRBV5-1; CDR3 protein: CASSQGQINEQFF; CDR3 DNA: TGCGCCAGCAGCCAGGGACAAATTAATGAGCAGTTCTTC
clone size: NA; J gene: TRBJ1-3; D gene: NA; CDR3 length: 18; V gene: TRBV11-2; CDR3 protein: CASSLDRLGVGSGNTIYF; CDR3 DNA: TGTGCCAGCAGCTTAGATCGGTTAGGGGTAGGCTCTGGAAACACCATATATTTT
clone size: NA; J gene: TRBJ2-7; D gene: NA; CDR3 length: 15; V gene: TRBV4-3; CDR3 protein: CASSQERLSSYEQYF; CDR3 DNA: TGCGCCAGCAGCCAAGAACGACTTAGCTCCTACGAGCAGTACTTC
clone size: NA; J gene: TRBJ2-7; D gene: NA; CDR3 length: 13; V gene: TRBV11-3; CDR3 protein: CASSLGTGYEQYF; CDR3 DNA: TGTGCCAGCAGCTTAGGTACCGGATACGAGCAGTACTTC